One and the same sample provided the 9 T cell receptor beta chains below, sequenced in a study of blood T cell repertoires in COVID-19. Method: immunoSEQ multiplex PCR; TCRdb's copy keeps in-frame clones and lacks some. The table shows around 250,000 clones, with approximately 86% occurring only once. The sequencing input was PBMCs or T cells enriched from blood (not recorded which). These receptors all stem from a woman aged 45-59 years who had recovered from COVID-19.

J is TRBJ2-3 and V is TRBV7-6, with 9 nucleotides matching TRBD2. There are 17 residues in the CDR3. After removal of 0 bases from V and 4 bases from J, the junction contained 8 bases not matched to a gene. Germline loops: CDR1 SGHVS, CDR2 FNYEAQ. CDR3 sequence (DNA): TGTGCCAGCAGCTTAGCATTCGGTAGCGGGGGCGCAGATACGCAGTATTTT. Its protein is CASSLAFGSGGADTQYF.

V gene TRBV28 combines with J gene TRBJ1-5, with D hard to call. Germline CDR1 is MDHEN and CDR2 is SYDVKM. Trimming left V 6 bases short and J 8 bases short, with 14 bases between. The CDR3 sequence is 13 residues long. In DNA, the CDR3 is TGTGCCAGCAGCCAACCTTCAGTGGAGCCCCAGCATTTT. It yields the protein CASSQPSVEPQHF.

The chain recombines TRBV7-8 with TRBJ1-4; D is possibly TRBD1 (5 bases). Trimming pared 5 bases from V and 1 base from J, leaving 14 bases between. The CDR3 contains 16 residues. Germline assignment: CDR1 SGHVS and CDR2 FQNEAQ. CDR3 region: CASSNPGLETNEKLFF. The CDR3 DNA reads as TGTGCCAGCAGCAATCCGGGACTTGAAACTAATGAAAAACTGTTTTTT.

This clone has just a few counts. The rearrangement uses TRBV2 and TRBJ2-3; D unclear. Germline V gene data show CDR1 as SNHLY and CDR2 as FYNNEI. The CDR3 runs to 13 residues. V gave up 0 bases and J gave up 6 bases, with 7 bases separating them. CDR3 nucleotides: TGTGCCAGCAGTGAAGCGCTTCGGGATACGCAGTATTTT. Its translation is CASSEALRDTQYF.

This chain joins TRBV9 and TRBJ2-2, with TRBD1 identical over 9 bases. Trimming at V came to 6 bases and at J to 5 bases, leaving 2 bases not matched to a gene. Germline V lookup: CDR1 SGDLS, CDR2 YYNGEE. CDR3 length: 13 amino acids. As DNA, the CDR3 is TGTGCCAGCACCGGACAGGGGACCGGGGAGCTGTTTTTT. Amino acids: CASTGQGTGELFF.

The rearrangement links TRBV28 to TRBJ1-4; D perhaps matches TRBD1 (5 bases). V shed 7 bases and J shed 0 bases, with 12 bases lying between them. In germline, CDR1 is MDHEN, CDR2 SYDVKM. The CDR3 sequence is 15 residues long. CDR3 sequence: CASTAGGATNEKLFF. CDR3 nucleotide sequence: TGTGCCAGCACAGCTGGGGGGGCAACTAATGAAAAACTGTTTTTT.

The chain recombines TRBV19 with TRBJ1-5; TRBD1 matches 7 bases. This CDR3 has 14 amino acids. CDR1 LNHDA and CDR2 SQIVND come from the germline V gene (reference sequence). Germline trimming cut 5 bases from V and 4 bases from J; bases unmatched to any gene: 5. CDR3 region: CASSDRDRNQPQHF. In DNA form, the CDR3 reads TGTGCCAGTAGTGACCGGGACAGAAATCAGCCCCAGCATTTT.

The rearrangement uses TRBV29-1 and TRBJ1-5, with unresolved D. Trimming took 0 bases from V and 2 from J, leaving 8 bases between them. CDR1 SQVTM and CDR2 ANQGSEA come from the germline V gene. The CDR3 length is 14 residues. DNA for the CDR3: TGCAGCGTTGAAGATGCTGCGGGCAATCAGCCCCAGCATTTT. This codes for CSVEDAAGNQPQHF.

V is TRBV7-2 and J is TRBJ2-7; D perhaps matches TRBD2 (6 bases). CDR3 size: 15 residues. CDR1 is SGHTA, CDR2 FQGNSA, per germline. V lost 1 base to trimming and J lost 0 bases, with 10 bases between them. The CDR3 here is CASSLGVAASYEQYF. The DNA of the CDR3 is TGTGCCAGCAGCTTAGGAGTAGCGGCCTCCTACGAGCAGTACTTC.